Each of the 31 T cell receptor beta chains below was sequenced from the same sample in a study of T cells in women clearing cervical HPV infection. TCRdb's table, derived via immunoSEQ multiplex PCR, lists solely in-frame clones and lacks some. Its table records 30,000 to 35,000 clones. Sequenced input: blood buffy coat. The receptors were gathered from a woman between 18 and 69 years old with a cervical HPV16 infection that either progressed to CIN3+ or cleared (not recorded which).

For this clone: The read falls 3 residues short of the CDR3 end, and the missing part is taken from the germline J gene. The gene calls are TRBV7-9 and TRBJ2-1; unclear D gene. CDR1 SEHNR and CDR2 FQNEAQ come from the germline V gene (reference sequence). V lost 4 bases and J lost 9, with 4 bases in between. The CDR3 runs to 10 residues. This chain's CDR3 is CASSSGEQFF. The sequenced CDR3 bases are TGTGCCAGCAGCTCCGGTGAG.

CDR3 DNA, as far as it was read: TGTGCCAGTAGTATACAGGGGGCTAGGGATCAGCCC. This sequence encodes CASSIQGARDQP. The full CDR3 sequence reads CASSIQGARDQPQHF. The V gene is TRBV19, the J gene TRBJ1-5; 8 bases fit TRBD1. The CDR3 end is not reached by the read, which stops 3 residues before it; the germline J gene fills it in. With 2 bases clipped from V and 5 bases from J, the junction kept 5 bases outside the gene matches. Germline V gives CDR1 LNHDA, CDR2 SQIVND (reference sequence). The CDR3 totals 15 residues.

A note on this clone: The read halts 3 residues ahead of the CDR3 end, with the missing end drawn from the germline J gene. This chain links TRBV6-2 or TRBV6-3 with TRBJ1-2, with D possibly TRBD1 on 5 matching bases. The germline V gene encodes CDR1 MNHEY and CDR2 SVGEGT. This CDR3 region has 15 residues. CDR3 DNA (partial): TGTGCCAGCAGTCGCGGGGACCGGGAGCGTTGGGGC. Amino acids: CASSRGDRERWG. The whole CDR3 protein reads CASSRGDRERWGYTF.

As concerns this clone: Sequencing ends 3 residues short of the CDR3 end; the germline J gene provides the rest. The V and J genes are TRBV20-1 and TRBJ2-6; TRBD1 is a possible D gene (5 bases). The CDR3 sequence is 15 residues long. The germline V and J ends were trimmed by 6 bases and 0 bases, with 12 bases remaining between them. The germline V gene encodes CDR1 DFQATT and CDR2 SNEGSKA (reference sequence). Incomplete CDR3 DNA: TGCAGTGCCCTCTTGACAGTCTCTGGGGCCAACGTC. Its translation is CSALLTVSGANV. The complete CDR3 protein is CSALLTVSGANVLTF.

As for this clone: The read ends 3 residues early relative to the CDR3; the germline J gene fills the gap. The genes are TRBV11-2 and TRBJ1-2; D may be TRBD1 (6 bases). The V and J ends lost 5 bases and 1 base respectively, with 8 bases between them. CDR3 length: 13 residues. The germline gives CDR1 SGHAT, CDR2 FQNNGV. The CDR3 here is CASSPDSNYGYTF. The sequenced CDR3 bases are TGTGCCAGCAGCCCGGACAGTAACTATGGC.

The CDR3 region is CASSFTGLNTEAFF. CDR3 DNA (partial): TGTGCCAGCAGCTTTACAGGACTGAACACTGAA. The V gene is TRBV7-2, the J gene TRBJ1-1; tentatively, D is TRBD1 (5 bases). The read comes to an end 3 residues before the CDR3 does, leaving the germline J gene to fill in the end. The V end was cut by 3 bases, the J end by 0 bases, with 8 bases between. This CDR3 is 14 amino acids long. Germline assignment: CDR1 SGHTA and CDR2 FQGNSA. The variable domain in full, completed from reference TRBV7-2 and TRBJ1-1, reads GAGVSQSPSNKVTEKGKDVELRCDPISGHTALYWYRQSLGQGLEFLIYFQGNSAPDKSGLPSDRFSAERTGGSVSTLTIQRTQQEDSAVYLCASSFTGLNTEAFFGQGTRLTVV.

Worth noting for this clone: The read ends 3 residues before the CDR3 terminus; that terminus is restored from the germline J gene. The chain has TRBV7-2 and TRBJ1-1, with 7 positions matching TRBD1. The V gene's germline CDR1 is SGHTA and CDR2 FQGNSA. CDR3 length equals 14 residues. Unmatched junction bases numbered 7, after V lost 5 bases and J lost 4 bases. Incomplete CDR3 DNA: TGTGCCAGCAGCACACCGACAGGGTCCACTGAA. Protein: CASSTPTGSTE. The full CDR3 reads CASSTPTGSTEAFF.

On this clone: The observed sequence ends 3 residues before the CDR3 terminus, with the missing tail filled in from the germline J gene. The chain recombines TRBV20-1 with TRBJ1-2, with 11 bases that match TRBD1. Germline V gene sequence: CDR1 DFQATT, CDR2 SNEGSKA (reference sequence). Unmatched junction bases numbered 7, after V lost 3 bases and J lost 7 bases. The CDR3 is made up of 14 amino acids. The CDR3: CSASRWTGGIGYTF. CDR3 DNA, as far as it was read: TGCAGTGCTAGTCGGTGGACAGGGGGCATTGGC.

By frequency, this clone registers medium-sized. The read halts 3 residues ahead of the CDR3 end, with the missing end drawn from the germline J gene. V is TRBV6-4 and J is TRBJ2-3, with a possible D match to TRBD2 (6 bases). The CDR3 runs 13 residues. Germline loops: CDR1 MRHNA, CDR2 SNTAGT. V was pared by 4 bases and J by 1 base, with 6 bases between. The covered CDR3 bases are TGTGCCAGCAGTGCTAGCGGCACAGATACG. This gives the protein CASSASGTDT. The whole CDR3 is CASSASGTDTQYF.

In the case of this clone: The sequenced fragment ends 3 residues before the CDR3 boundary, so the rest is inferred from the germline J gene. The chain recombines TRBV5-6 with TRBJ2-7; TRBD1 is a possible D gene (6 bases). Germline CDR1 is SGHDT and CDR2 is YYEEEE. Trimming removed 3 bases from V and 2 bases from J, with 9 bases in between. The CDR3 is 13 residues long. The CDR3 bases that were read are TGTGCCAGCAGCTCACAGGGAACCTACGAG. Translation gives CASSSQGTYE. The full CDR3 protein is CASSSQGTYEQYF.

A word on this clone: The read ends 3 residues early relative to the CDR3; the germline J gene fills the gap. This sequence joins TRBV18 and TRBJ2-7; the match to TRBD2 covers 14 bases. The CDR3 length is 16 residues. V gave up 4 bases and J gave up 2 bases; unmatched junction bases: 4. CDR1 is KGHSH and CDR2 is LQKENI in the germline V gene. CDR3 DNA, as far as it was read: TGTGCCAGCTCACACGGGACTAGCGGGAGTACCTACGAG. This translates into CASSHGTSGSTYE. In full, the CDR3 reads CASSHGTSGSTYEQYF.

Turning to this clone: The CDR3 is cut off 3 residues early in the read; its end comes from the germline J gene. The rearrangement uses TRBV5-1 and TRBJ2-5, with D perhaps matching TRBD1 (6 bases). The germline CDR1 and CDR2 sequences are SGHRS and YFSETQ. The CDR3 sequence is 14 residues long. With 3 bases removed from V and 3 bases from J, the gap between germline ends came to 12 bases. The CDR3 bases that were read are TGCGCCAGCAGCTCCGGACAGCCTAAAGAGACC. Amino acid sequence: CASSSGQPKET. The entire CDR3 protein is CASSSGQPKETQYF.

About this clone itself: Read sequence stops 3 residues before the CDR3 end, and the germline J gene provides the missing end. The chain combines TRBV11-1 with TRBJ2-7; tentatively, D is TRBD2 (6 bases). The CDR3 is 15 amino acids. CDR1 SGHAT and CDR2 FQDESV come from the germline V gene (reference sequence). Trimming pared 2 bases from V and 6 bases from J, leaving 17 bases between. The sequenced CDR3 bases are TGTGCCAGCAGCTTAATGGTAGTGGAGGGTCGCGAG. Translating it yields CASSLMVVEGRE. The whole CDR3 protein is CASSLMVVEGREQYF.

On this clone itself: The read terminates 3 residues ahead of where the CDR3 ends, so the germline J gene completes it. The chain joins TRBV6-2 or TRBV6-3 to TRBJ1-1, with 8 bases that match TRBD1. V gave up 2 bases and J gave up 0 bases; unmatched junction bases: 5. The CDR3 length is 16 residues. The V gene's germline CDR1 is MNHEY and CDR2 SVGEGT. CDR3 residues: CASSYTRTGMNTEAFF. The DNA read from the CDR3 is TGTGCCAGCAGTTACACAAGGACAGGGATGAACACTGAA.

Notes on this clone: The read comes to an end 3 residues before the CDR3 does, leaving the germline J gene to fill in the end. The V gene is TRBV20-1, the J gene TRBJ1-4; TRBD1 matches 8 bases. The germline V gene has CDR1 DFQATT and CDR2 SNEGSKA (reference sequence). This CDR3 is built from 15 residues. Losses at the gene ends were 8 bases for V and 4 bases for J; bases not matched to a gene: 12. CDR3 sequence reads: CSYRDRMAVNEKLFF. Partial CDR3 DNA: TGCAGTTACCGGGACAGGATGGCCGTTAATGAAAAA.

Details on this clone: The read falls 3 residues short of the CDR3 end, and the missing part is taken from the germline J gene. The chain links TRBV19 to TRBJ1-2; 7 bases fit TRBD1. The V segment lost 3 bases and the J segment 7 bases; nucleotides outside the gene matches: 8. Germline V lookup: CDR1 LNHDA, CDR2 SQIVND (reference sequence). The CDR3 has 14 residues. The CDR3 loop is CASSIPDRASGYTF. The CDR3 bases that were read are TGTGCCAGTAGTATTCCTGACAGGGCCTCTGGC.

Regarding this clone: At one end the junction does not follow the germline gene, possibly because of a read error. Read data end 3 residues before the CDR3 end; the end is taken from the germline J gene. V and J are TRBV4-2 and TRBJ2-7; the D is unclear. Germline V gene data show CDR1 as LGHNA and CDR2 as YNFKEQ. CDR3 size: 15 residues. The CDR3 spells CASSQDFDTYYEQYF. CDR3 DNA (partial): TGCGCCAGCAGCCAAGATTTCGATACCTACTACGAG.

With respect to this clone: The sequenced fragment ends 3 residues before the CDR3 boundary, so the rest is inferred from the germline J gene. The gene calls are TRBV20-1 and TRBJ1-5; 7 positions agree with TRBD1. Germline loops: CDR1 DFQATT, CDR2 SNEGSKA (reference sequence). V trimming: 2 bases; J trimming: 2 bases; junction bases outside the gene matches: 3. The CDR3 sequence is 14 residues long. Incomplete CDR3 DNA: TGCAGTGCTAGAACCAGGGGGGGCAATCAGCCC. The encoded protein is CSARTRGGNQP. The entire CDR3 reads CSARTRGGNQPQHF.

Notes on this clone: Coverage ceases 3 residues before the CDR3 finishes, and the germline J gene fills in the end. The chain combines TRBV10-3 with TRBJ2-3; 12 bases match TRBD1. Per the germline V gene, CDR1 is ENHRY and CDR2 is SYGVKD. CDR3 length: 16 amino acids. The CDR3 reads CAISELGTGGVETQYF. The CDR3 DNA, read in part, is TGTGCCATCAGTGAATTGGGGACAGGGGGCGTAGAGACG.

The part of the CDR3 DNA that was read is TGCAGCGTTGAACCGAGACAGGCCCTAAATGAA. It specifies CSVEPRQALNE. The whole CDR3 sequence is CSVEPRQALNEAFF. The V and J genes are TRBV29-1 and TRBJ1-1, with a tentative D call TRBD1 (6 bases). The CDR3 goes on 3 residues after the read ends, and that part is filled in from the germline J gene. Trimming took 2 bases from V and 7 from J, leaving 17 bases between them. The CDR3 runs to 14 residues. Germline CDR1 SQVTM, CDR2 ANQGSEA.

Comments on this clone: Read coverage stops 3 residues before the CDR3 terminus; the germline J gene supplies the remainder. V is TRBV7-9 and J is TRBJ2-3; D remains ambiguous. The CDR3 runs to 13 residues. Germline V gene lookup returns CDR1 SEHNR and CDR2 FQNEAQ (reference sequence). Trimming left V 5 bases short and J 1 base short, with 7 bases between. The CDR3 is CASSGPGTDTQYF. The part of the CDR3 DNA that was read is TGTGCCAGCAGCGGGCCCGGCACAGATACG.

The CDR3 loop reads CASSLGLHPGNEQFF. Partial CDR3 DNA: TGTGCCAGCAGCTTGGGACTCCATCCCGGCAATGAG. The chain combines TRBV5-6 with TRBJ2-1; D not certain. The DNA ends 3 residues before the CDR3 does, and the rest of the CDR3 is filled in from the germline J gene. Trimming removed 0 bases from V and 6 bases from J, with 13 bases in between. There are 15 residues in the CDR3. The germline V gene has CDR1 SGHDT and CDR2 YYEEEE.

Note on this clone: The read is 3 residues too short to cover the CDR3 end, so that end is filled in from the germline J gene. The V call is TRBV14, the J call TRBJ2-7; 10 bases line up with TRBD2. The V and J ends lost 1 base and 4 bases, in that order; junction bases with no gene match: 10. The CDR3 extends over 17 amino acids. Germline V lookup: CDR1 SGHDN, CDR2 FVKESK. This chain's CDR3 is CASSQVRSLAGAYEQYF. The covered CDR3 bases are TGTGCCAGCAGCCAAGTAAGAAGTCTAGCGGGAGCATACGAG.

Regarding this clone: The CDR3 end lies 3 residues beyond the end of the read and is filled in from the germline J gene. The V call is TRBV28, the J call TRBJ2-7; 11 nucleotides match TRBD2. Germline V gene sequence: CDR1 MDHEN, CDR2 SYDVKM. V shed 4 bases, J shed 5 bases, and the junction held 7 bases outside the gene matches. This CDR3 is 15 amino acids long. CDR3 residues: CASSSTSGRIDEQYF. The part of the CDR3 DNA that was read is TGTGCCAGCAGTTCCACTAGCGGGAGAATCGACGAG.

Note on this clone: The CDR3 is cut off 3 residues early in the read; its end comes from the germline J gene. This chain connects TRBV5-1 to TRBJ2-4, with a possible D match to TRBD1 (5 bases). The CDR3 has 15 residues. Per the germline V gene, CDR1 is SGHRS and CDR2 is YFSETQ. V dropped 2 bases and J dropped 2 bases, with 11 bases sitting between them. The CDR3 sequence is CASSLGASPKNIQYF. The sequenced CDR3 bases are TGCGCCAGCAGCTTAGGGGCCTCCCCCAAAAACATT.

Concerning this clone itself: The CDR3 extends 3 residues past the end of the read, so its final part is completed from the germline J gene. This chain links TRBV6-7 with TRBJ1-6; TRBD1 agrees at 8 bases. TRBV6-7 is identified as an open reading frame with a role that is uncertain. The CDR3 totals 20 residues. V trimming: 0 bases; J trimming: 0 bases; junction bases outside the gene matches: 10. CDR3 protein: CASSYSGQVYIISYNSPLHF. The CDR3 bases that were read are TGTGCCAGCAGTTACTCGGGACAGGTTTACATCATCTCCTATAATTCACCC.

Remarks on this clone: Sequencing ends 3 residues short of the CDR3 end; the germline J gene provides the rest. The J gene is TRBJ1-1, the V gene TRBV30; the match to TRBD1 covers 9 bases. Germline values: CDR1 GTSNPN, CDR2 SVGIG (reference sequence). The V and J ends lost 1 base and 5 bases, in that order; junction bases with no gene match: 8. This CDR3 contains 15 residues. Partial CDR3 DNA: TGTGCCTGGAGTGGCATGATGACAGGGGGTACTGAA. It codes for CAWSGMMTGGTE. The CDR3 in full is CAWSGMMTGGTEAFF.

A remark on this clone: The read terminates 3 residues before the CDR3 end, so the remaining end is supplied by the germline J gene. The V gene is TRBV7-8, the J gene TRBJ2-7; 8 positions agree with TRBD2. The V gene's germline CDR1 is SGHVS and CDR2 FQNEAQ. The trim removed 0 bases at V and 3 bases at J, leaving 4 bases unmatched. This CDR3 region has 15 residues. Incomplete CDR3 DNA: TGTGCCAGCAGCTTAGCGCTGGGGACTAGCTACGAG. It yields the protein CASSLALGTSYE. The entire CDR3 is CASSLALGTSYEQYF.

Comments on this clone: The CDR3 end lies 3 residues beyond the end of the read and is filled in from the germline J gene. V and J are TRBV18 and TRBJ2-5, with a possible D match to TRBD2 (7 bases). With 2 bases removed from V and 6 bases from J, the gap between germline ends came to 19 bases. CDR1 KGHSH and CDR2 LQKENI come from the germline V gene. The CDR3 covers 16 residues. CDR3 in amino acids: CASSPSGSGGGKTQYF. The DNA read from the CDR3 is TGTGCCAGCTCACCATCGGGGTCGGGGGGCGGAAAGACC.

On this clone itself: The sequenced fragment ends 3 residues before the CDR3 boundary, so the rest is inferred from the germline J gene. This sequence joins TRBV28 and TRBJ2-7, with 7 bases matching TRBD1. CDR1 is MDHEN and CDR2 is SYDVKM in the germline V gene. CDR3 size: 15 residues. The V segment lost 3 bases and the J segment 1 base; nucleotides outside the gene matches: 6. The CDR3: CASSFVGQRSYEQYF. CDR3 DNA (partial): TGTGCCAGCAGTTTTGTGGGACAGCGATCCTACGAG.

A word on this clone: With the read ending 3 residues before the CDR3 end, the germline J gene is used to fill in that end. V gene TRBV6-2 or TRBV6-3 combines with J gene TRBJ1-5, with D maybe TRBD1 (6 bases). The CDR3 totals 13 residues. Germline V gene sequence: CDR1 MNHEY, CDR2 SVGEGT. Trimming cost V 9 bases and J 7 bases, with 16 bases left between them. This CDR3 is CASRPTGFQPQHF. The sequenced CDR3 bases are TGTGCCAGTCGACCTACAGGGTTCCAGCCC.